The clone carrying this TCR beta chain is a singleton in its sample. The assay was immunoSEQ multiplex PCR, and TCRdb's table has in-frame clones only and misses some. The table includes about 160,000 clones, approximately 86% detected once. This entry belongs to a study of blood T cell repertoires in COVID-19. This CDR3 is 17 amino acids long. Germline lookup yields CDR1 MGHRA and CDR2 YSYEKL. V lost 0 bases and J lost 0, with 11 bases in between. V is TRBV4-1 and J is TRBJ2-2; no firm D call. Sequenced: PBMCs or T cells enriched from blood (not recorded which). This TCR derives from a woman aged 40-49 years who had been exposed to COVID-19. The CDR3 reads CASSQDSRYANTGELFF. CDR3 nucleotides: TGCGCCAGCAGCCAAGATTCGAGATACGCGAACACCGGGGAGCTGTTTTTT.